The T cell receptor beta chain described here comes from a study of T-cell memory formation after mild COVID-19. Germline loops: CDR1 SGHTA, CDR2 FQGTGA. V shed 5 bases, J shed 10 bases, and the junction held 16 bases outside the gene matches. The CDR3 is 16 amino acids. TCRdb reprocessed the 5' RACE reads via MiXCR and lists one record per CDR3 protein. The sample has 300,000 to 400,000 distinct CDR3 sequences; around 13% are singletons. Material: PBMCs or a T cell subset sorted from them (not recorded which). The TCR originated in a man between 18 and 29 years old who had mild COVID-19 (a few samples of this study predate the infection). Cell type and time point are not known. This chain joins TRBV7-3 and TRBJ2-1; 8 nucleotides agree with TRBD2. The CDR3 sequence: CASSDRGSGGLGEQFF. CDR3 nucleotides: TGTGCCAGCAGCGATAGAGGTTCGGGGGGGCTAGGAGAGCAGTTCTTC.